Listed below are T cell receptor beta chains from one sample, sequenced in a study of blood T cell repertoires in COVID-19. The protocol was immunoSEQ multiplex PCR, while the TCRdb copy is restricted to in-frame clones and leaves out a portion. The data hold tens of thousands of clones, with 75% to 90% observed a single time. Sequenced sample: peripheral blood. The receptors were gathered from a man aged 80 or over with acute or convalescent COVID-19. CDR3s include the opening cysteine and the closing phenylalanine or tryptophan. Each record gives: V gene, CDR3 length, clone size, CDR3 protein. Expanded clones get a size class; other rows say once, few or many, or leave the size out.

>TRBV24-1|13|-
CATSAGGIYEQYF
>TRBV5-5|15|-
CASSPGSRDTGELFF
>TRBV27|14|-
CASSTRGLNEKLFF
>TRBV7-2|15|-
CASSLGGTADYGYTF
>TRBV7-9|14|-
CASSLAGRGNEQFF
>TRBV7-2|14|-
CASSFQGNQETQYF
>TRBV24-1|14|-
CATSGPQNNQPQHF
>TRBV2|16|-
CASSEALPGAQETQYF
>TRBV5-4|17|-
CASSPHGAPISVAGYTF
>TRBV10-3|15|-
CAISVDRGPGTEAFF
>TRBV19|12|-
CASTGRGETQYF
>TRBV7-2|14|-
CASSLGREGETQYF
>TRBV28|12|-
CASSLPDTEAFF
>TRBV7-2|13|-
CASSLGTGLEQFF
>TRBV5-1|15|-
CASRGQAAFAGELFF
>TRBV5-1|15|-
CASSASRLMNTEAFF
>TRBV9|13|-
CASSVFPGTEAFF
>TRBV4-1|14|-
CASSQRGARYEQFF
>TRBV5-1|14|-
CASSLDGGTGELFF
>TRBV19|12|-
CASRRRTGELFF
>TRBV10-3|19|-
CAISEAGLAGRLGKETQYF
>TRBV7-2|16|-
CASSLSTGNMNTEAFF
>TRBV28|15|-
CASNRVQRIQETQYF
>TRBV14|19|few
CASSPRLGAGVRGGETQYF
>TRBV19|12|-
CASLSVDEKLFF
>TRBV5-1|16|-
CASSSGTSGAPGELFF
>TRBV12-5|15|-
CASGLGQLEAYEQYF
>TRBV18|14|-
CASALTGNGYEQYF
>TRBV20-1|13|-
CSAIDSSNQPQHF
>TRBV5-4|17|-
CASSLGGTGGVKNIQYF
>TRBV11-3|16|-
CASSPRGGSSYNEQFF
>TRBV9|14|-
CASSVGADTDTQYF
>TRBV5-3|16|-
CARSEYRDRVTDEQYF
>TRBV7-6|15|-
CASSPGERVRETQYF
>TRBV14|13|-
CASSRQVGNEQYF
>TRBV11-3|15|-
CASSYGLAGDNEQFF
>TRBV5-4|15|-
CASSLWGTGGFGYTF
>TRBV28|14|-
CASSLLSSGTEAFF
>TRBV6-4|15|-
CASSDSQGGTDTQYF
>TRBV5-1|15|-
CASSSSGPSTTEAFF
>TRBV7-2|15|-
CASSQLAGSYNEQFF
>TRBV27|13|-
CASSLDRDQPQHF
>TRBV15|15|-
CATSRDGTGYREQYF
>TRBV4-2|16|-
CASSQGPEGSGNTIYF
>TRBV7-2|15|-
CASSQLGTGLREQYF
>TRBV7-2|15|few
CASSFRGRSYNEQFF
>TRBV29-1|10|-
CSVERDRAFF
>TRBV28|15|-
CASSLGTGIPYEQYF